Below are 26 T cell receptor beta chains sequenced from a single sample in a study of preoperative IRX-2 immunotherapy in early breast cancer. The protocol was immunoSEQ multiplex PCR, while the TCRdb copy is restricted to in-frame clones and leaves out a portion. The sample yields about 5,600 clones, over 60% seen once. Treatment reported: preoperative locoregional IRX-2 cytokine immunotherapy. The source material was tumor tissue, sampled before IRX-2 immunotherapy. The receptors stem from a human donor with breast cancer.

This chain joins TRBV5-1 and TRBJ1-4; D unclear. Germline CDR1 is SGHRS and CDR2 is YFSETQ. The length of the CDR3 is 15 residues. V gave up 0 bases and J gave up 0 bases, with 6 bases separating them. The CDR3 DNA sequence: TGCGCCAGCAGCTTGGTGCCAACAACTAATGAAAAACTGTTTTTT. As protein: CASSLVPTTNEKLFF. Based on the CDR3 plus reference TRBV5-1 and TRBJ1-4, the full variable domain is KAGVTQTPRYLIKTRGQQVTLSCSPISGHRSVSWYQQTPGQGLQFLFEYFSETQRNKGNFPGRFSGRQFSNSRSEMNVSTLELGDSALYLCASSLVPTTNEKLFFGSGTQLSVL.

The CDR3 region has the DNA TGTGCCAGCGCCGGGACTAGCGCTCTAGCCAAAAACATTCAGTACTTC. Translated: CASAGTSALAKNIQYF. The V gene is TRBV27, the J gene TRBJ2-4, with 10 bases identical to TRBD2. The ends lost 8 bases at V and 0 bases at J; junction bases unmatched: 7. Germline V gene sequence: CDR1 MNHEY, CDR2 SMNVEV (reference sequence). The CDR3 covers 16 residues.

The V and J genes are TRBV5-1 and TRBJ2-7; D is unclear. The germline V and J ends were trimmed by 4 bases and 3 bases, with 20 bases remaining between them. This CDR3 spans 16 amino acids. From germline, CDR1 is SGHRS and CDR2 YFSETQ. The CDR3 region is CASSQSAGSSFYEQYF. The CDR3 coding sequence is TGCGCCAGCAGCCAGTCCGCCGGGTCTTCTTTCTACGAGCAGTACTTC.

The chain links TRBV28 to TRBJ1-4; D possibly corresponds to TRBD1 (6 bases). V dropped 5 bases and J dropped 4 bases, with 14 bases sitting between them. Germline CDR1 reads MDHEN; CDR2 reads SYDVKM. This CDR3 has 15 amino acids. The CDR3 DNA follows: TGTGCCAGCAGTCCTCCAGACAGGCATAATGAAAAACTGTTTTTT. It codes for CASSPPDRHNEKLFF.

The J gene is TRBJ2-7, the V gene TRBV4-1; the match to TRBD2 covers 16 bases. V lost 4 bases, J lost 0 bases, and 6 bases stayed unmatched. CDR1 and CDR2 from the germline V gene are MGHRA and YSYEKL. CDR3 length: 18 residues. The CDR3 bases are TGCGCCAGCAGCCCGGGACTAGCGGGAGGGCATAGCTCCTACGAGCAGTACTTC. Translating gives CASSPGLAGGHSSYEQYF.

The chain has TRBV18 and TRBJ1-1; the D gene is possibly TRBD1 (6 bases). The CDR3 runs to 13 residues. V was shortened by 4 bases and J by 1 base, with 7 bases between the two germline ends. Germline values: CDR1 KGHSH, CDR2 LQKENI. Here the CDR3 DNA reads TGTGCCAGCTCACAGGACAGGAACACTGAAGCTTTCTTT. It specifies CASSQDRNTEAFF.

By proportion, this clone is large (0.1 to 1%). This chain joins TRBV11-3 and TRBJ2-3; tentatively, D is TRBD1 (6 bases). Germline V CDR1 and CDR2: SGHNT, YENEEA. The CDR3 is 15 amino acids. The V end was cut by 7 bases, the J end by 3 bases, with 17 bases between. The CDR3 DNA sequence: TGTGCCAGCACCCCATTAGGGGGAGAGACAGATACGCAGTATTTT. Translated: CASTPLGGETDTQYF.

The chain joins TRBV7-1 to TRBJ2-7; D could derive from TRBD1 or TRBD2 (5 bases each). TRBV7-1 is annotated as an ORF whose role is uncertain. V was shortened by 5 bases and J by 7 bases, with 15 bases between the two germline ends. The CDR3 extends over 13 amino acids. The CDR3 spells CASSALGAPEQYF. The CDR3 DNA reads TGTGCCAGCAGCGCCCTCGGGGCCCCGGAGCAGTACTTC.

CDR3 DNA: TGTGCCAGCAAGTGGGGTGGAGAGACCCAGTACTTC. The encoded protein is CASKWGGETQYF. V usage is TRBV28 and J usage is TRBJ2-5, with D uncertain. The CDR3 covers 12 residues. Trimming shortened V by 7 bases and J by 4 bases, and 10 bases separated the two germline ends. CDR1 and CDR2 (germline): MDHEN, SYDVKM.

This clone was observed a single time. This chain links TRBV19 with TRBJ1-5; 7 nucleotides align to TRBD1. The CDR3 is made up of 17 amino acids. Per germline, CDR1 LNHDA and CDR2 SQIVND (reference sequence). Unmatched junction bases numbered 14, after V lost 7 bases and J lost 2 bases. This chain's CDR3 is CASNLAEYRGGNQPQHF. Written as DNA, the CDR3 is TGTGCCAGTAACCTTGCCGAATACAGGGGAGGCAATCAGCCCCAGCATTTT.

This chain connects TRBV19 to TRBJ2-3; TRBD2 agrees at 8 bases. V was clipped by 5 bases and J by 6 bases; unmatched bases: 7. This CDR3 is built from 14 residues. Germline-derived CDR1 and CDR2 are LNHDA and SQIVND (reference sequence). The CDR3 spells CASSSSGGSDTQYF. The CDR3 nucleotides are TGTGCCAGTAGTTCCAGCGGGGGTTCCGATACGCAGTATTTT.

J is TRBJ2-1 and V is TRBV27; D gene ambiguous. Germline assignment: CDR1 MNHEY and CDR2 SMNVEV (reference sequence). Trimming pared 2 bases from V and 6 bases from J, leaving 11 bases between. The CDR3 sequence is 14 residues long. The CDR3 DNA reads TGTGCCAGCAGTTTACAAATTACGGGCAATGAGCAGTTCTTC. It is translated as CASSLQITGNEQFF.

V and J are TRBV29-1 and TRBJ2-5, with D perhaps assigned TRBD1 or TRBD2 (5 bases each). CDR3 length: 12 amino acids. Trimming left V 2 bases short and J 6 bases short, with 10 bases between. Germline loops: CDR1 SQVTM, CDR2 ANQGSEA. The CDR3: CSVEWGRKTQYF. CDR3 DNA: TGCAGCGTTGAATGGGGGAGAAAGACCCAGTACTTC.

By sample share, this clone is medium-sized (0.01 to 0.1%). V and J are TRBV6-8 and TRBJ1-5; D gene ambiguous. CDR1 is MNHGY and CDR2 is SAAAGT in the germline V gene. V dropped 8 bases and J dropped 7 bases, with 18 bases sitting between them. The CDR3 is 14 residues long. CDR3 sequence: CASHELRVGQPQHF. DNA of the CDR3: TGTGCCAGCCATGAGCTGAGGGTAGGACAGCCCCAGCATTTT.

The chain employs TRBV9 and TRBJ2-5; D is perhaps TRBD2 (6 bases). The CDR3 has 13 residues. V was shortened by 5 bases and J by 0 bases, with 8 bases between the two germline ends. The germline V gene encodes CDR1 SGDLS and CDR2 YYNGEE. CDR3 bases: TGTGCCAGCAGTGGCGGGAACCAAGAGACCCAGTACTTC. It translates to CASSGGNQETQYF.

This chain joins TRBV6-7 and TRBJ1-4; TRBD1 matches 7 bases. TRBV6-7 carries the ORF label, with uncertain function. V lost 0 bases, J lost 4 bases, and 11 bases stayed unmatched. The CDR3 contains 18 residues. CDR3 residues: CASSYSPGGGGGNEKLFF. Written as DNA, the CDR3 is TGTGCCAGCAGTTACTCCCCTGGAGGGGGCGGGGGTAATGAAAAACTGTTTTTT.

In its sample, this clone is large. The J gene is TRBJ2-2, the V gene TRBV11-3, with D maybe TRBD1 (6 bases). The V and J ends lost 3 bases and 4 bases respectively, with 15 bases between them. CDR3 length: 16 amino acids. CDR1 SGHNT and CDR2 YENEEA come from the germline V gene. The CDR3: CASSLDIRGPTGELFF. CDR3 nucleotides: TGTGCCAGCAGCTTGGATATCAGGGGTCCCACCGGGGAGCTGTTTTTT.

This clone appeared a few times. The CDR3 sequence: CASAETSASTDTQYF. The CDR3 bases are TGTGCCAGCGCCGAGACTAGTGCAAGCACAGATACGCAGTATTTT. V usage is TRBV11-3 and J usage is TRBJ2-3; possibly TRBD2 for D (6 bases). The germline V gene encodes CDR1 SGHNT and CDR2 YENEEA. The CDR3 is made up of 15 amino acids. V was trimmed by 8 bases and J by 0 bases, leaving 15 bases between them.

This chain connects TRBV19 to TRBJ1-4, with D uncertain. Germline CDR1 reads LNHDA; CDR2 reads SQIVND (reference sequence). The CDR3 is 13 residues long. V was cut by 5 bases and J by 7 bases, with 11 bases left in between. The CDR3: CASSDVESEKLFF. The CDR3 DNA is TGTGCCAGTAGTGATGTGGAGTCTGAAAAACTGTTTTTT.

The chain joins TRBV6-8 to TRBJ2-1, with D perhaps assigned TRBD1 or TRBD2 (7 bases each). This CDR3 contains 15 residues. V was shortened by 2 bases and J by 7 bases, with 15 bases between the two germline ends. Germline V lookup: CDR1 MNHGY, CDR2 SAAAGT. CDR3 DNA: TGTGCCAGCAGTTACCTTCGACAGGGAGGGAATGAGCAGTTCTTC. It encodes CASSYLRQGGNEQFF.

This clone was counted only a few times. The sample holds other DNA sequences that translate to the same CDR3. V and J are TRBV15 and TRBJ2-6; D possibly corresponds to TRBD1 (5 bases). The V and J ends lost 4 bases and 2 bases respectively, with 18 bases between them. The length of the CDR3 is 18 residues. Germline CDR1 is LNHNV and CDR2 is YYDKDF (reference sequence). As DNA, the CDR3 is TGTGCCACCAGCACGAGCCGGCTAGGCAGGGCTGGGGCCAACGTCCTGACTTTC. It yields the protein CATSTSRLGRAGANVLTF.

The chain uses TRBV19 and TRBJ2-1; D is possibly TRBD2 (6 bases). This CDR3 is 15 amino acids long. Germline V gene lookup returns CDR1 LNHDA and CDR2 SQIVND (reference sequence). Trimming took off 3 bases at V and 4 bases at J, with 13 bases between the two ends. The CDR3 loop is CASSIAAGLYNEQFF. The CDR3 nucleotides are TGTGCCAGTAGTATTGCGGCGGGATTGTACAATGAGCAGTTCTTC.

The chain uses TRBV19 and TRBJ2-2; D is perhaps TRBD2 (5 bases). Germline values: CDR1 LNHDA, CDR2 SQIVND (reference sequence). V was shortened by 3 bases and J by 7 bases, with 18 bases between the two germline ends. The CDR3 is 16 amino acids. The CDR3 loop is CASSMEALWGVGELFF. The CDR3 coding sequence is TGTGCCAGTAGTATGGAGGCCTTATGGGGTGTCGGGGAGCTGTTTTTT.

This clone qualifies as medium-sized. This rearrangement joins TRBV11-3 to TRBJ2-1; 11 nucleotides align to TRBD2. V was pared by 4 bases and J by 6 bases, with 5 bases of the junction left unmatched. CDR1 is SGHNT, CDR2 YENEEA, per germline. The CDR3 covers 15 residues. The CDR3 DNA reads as TGTGCCAGCAGCTCCGAACTAGCGGGAGCCAATGAGCAGTTCTTC. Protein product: CASSSELAGANEQFF.

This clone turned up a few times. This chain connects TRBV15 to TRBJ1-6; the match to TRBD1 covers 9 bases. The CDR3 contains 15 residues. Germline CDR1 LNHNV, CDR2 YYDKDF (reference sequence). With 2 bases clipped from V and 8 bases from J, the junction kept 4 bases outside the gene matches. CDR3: CATSRSTGGDSPLHF. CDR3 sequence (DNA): TGTGCCACCAGCAGATCAACAGGGGGCGATTCACCCCTCCACTTT.

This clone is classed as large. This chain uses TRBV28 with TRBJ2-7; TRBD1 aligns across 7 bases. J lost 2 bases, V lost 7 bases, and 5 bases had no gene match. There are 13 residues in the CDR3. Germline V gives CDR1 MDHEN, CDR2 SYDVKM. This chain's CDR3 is CASKRTGTYEQYF. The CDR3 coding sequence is TGTGCCAGCAAACGGACAGGTACCTACGAGCAGTACTTC.